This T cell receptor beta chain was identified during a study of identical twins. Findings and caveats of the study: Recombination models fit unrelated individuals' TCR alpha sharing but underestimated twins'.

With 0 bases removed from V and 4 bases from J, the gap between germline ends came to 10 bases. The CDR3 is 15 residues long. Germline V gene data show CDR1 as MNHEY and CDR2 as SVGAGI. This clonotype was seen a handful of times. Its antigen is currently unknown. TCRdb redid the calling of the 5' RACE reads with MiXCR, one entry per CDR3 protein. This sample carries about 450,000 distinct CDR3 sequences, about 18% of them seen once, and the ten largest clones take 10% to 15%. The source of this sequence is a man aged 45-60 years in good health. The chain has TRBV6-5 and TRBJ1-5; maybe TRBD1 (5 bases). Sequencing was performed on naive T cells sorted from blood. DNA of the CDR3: TGTGCCAGCAGTTACTCGAGGGGCACGAATCAGCCCCAGCATTTT. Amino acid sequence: CASSYSRGTNQPQHF.